One T cell receptor (beta chain) is described in this entry. The CDR3 is made up of 12 amino acids. Looked up from germline, CDR1 is LNHDA and CDR2 is SQIVND (reference sequence). Trimming cost V 2 bases and J 10 bases, with 11 bases left between them. This entry is derived from a study of blood T cell repertoires in COVID-19. In the original processing: How many nucleated cells were present was estimated from reference gene primer amplification. Libraries were prepared by immunoSEQ multiplex PCR; TCRdb keeps only in-frame clonotypes and omits some of them. V and J calls and clone size are copied from that table; D and trimming were computed from the DNA. Here the sample spans around 60,000 clones, approximately 80% being singletons.

This sequence was found in a woman aged 80 or older with acute or convalescent COVID-19. Specimen: peripheral blood. The V and J genes are TRBV19 and TRBJ1-1; a possible D gene is TRBD1 (6 bases). This CDR3 is CASSIKGERAFF. CDR3 sequence (DNA): TGTGCCAGTAGTATAAAGGGGGAGAGAGCTTTCTTT. The full variable domain, in which reference TRBV19 and TRBJ1-1 provide the parts outside the CDR3, is DGGITQSPKYLFRKEGQNVTLSCEQNLNHDAMYWYRQDPGQGLRLIYYSQIVNDFQKGDIAEGYSVSREKKESFPLTVTSAQKNPTAFYLCASSIKGERAFFGQGTRLTVV.